The 10 T cell receptor beta chains presented below share a single source sample, sequenced in a study of CD8 T cells in Susac syndrome. With random hexamers, reverse transcription was performed on about 0.5 to 1 ug of RNA. One entry per CDR3 protein, called by TCRdb with MiXCR from the immunoSEQ multiplex PCR reads. Of approximately 200,000 distinct CDR3 sequences detected, approximately 96% appear once; the ten largest clones hold 0.093%. Sequencing input: CD4+ T cells from PBMCs. These receptor sequences come from a human donor with multiple sclerosis.

V gene TRBV14 combines with J gene TRBJ1-2; perhaps TRBD1 as D (6 bases). The V end was cut by 4 bases, the J end by 8 bases, with 17 bases between. The germline V gene encodes CDR1 SGHDN and CDR2 FVKESK. CDR3 length equals 14 residues. The CDR3 coding sequence is TGTGCCAGCAGCCCACGGTGGGGGCTTTGGGGCTACACCTTC. Translated, it gives CASSPRWGLWGYTF. Full variable domain (outside the CDR3, taken from reference TRBV14 and TRBJ1-2): EAGVTQFPSHSVIEKGQTVTLRCDPISGHDNLYWYRRVMGKEIKFLLHFVKESKQDESGMPNNRFLAERTGGTYSTLKVQPAELEDSGVYFCASSPRWGLWGYTFGSGTRLTVV.

The chain couples TRBV12-3 or TRBV12-4 to TRBJ1-2; D unclear. Trimming shortened V by 7 bases and J by 4 bases, and 19 bases separated the two germline ends. This CDR3 spans 15 amino acids. The CDR3 nucleotides read TGTGCCAGCACCCCCGGTCGAGGGTTGGTCTATGGCTACACCTTC. Encoded protein: CASTPGRGLVYGYTF.

This chain joins TRBV12-3 or TRBV12-4 and TRBJ2-7; 8 positions agree with TRBD2. The CDR3 is 14 residues long. Trimming removed 2 bases from V and 2 bases from J; junction bases left unmatched: 2. CDR3 amino acids: CASSLTSGAYEQYF. In DNA, the CDR3 is TGTGCCAGCAGTTTAACTAGCGGCGCCTACGAGCAGTACTTC.

This clonotype was recorded once. The chain couples TRBV29-1 to TRBJ1-2; tentatively, D is TRBD1 (6 bases). CDR1 and CDR2 (germline): SQVTM, ANQGSEA. The CDR3 totals 13 residues. The V end was cut by 3 bases, the J end by 4 bases, with 12 bases between. The CDR3 here is CSVEYARGYGYTF. The CDR3 DNA is TGCAGCGTTGAGTACGCCAGGGGCTATGGCTACACCTTC. Full variable domain (missing parts from reference TRBV29-1 and TRBJ1-2): SAVISQKPSRDICQRGTSLTIQCQVDSQVTMMFWYRQQPGQSLTLIATANQGSEATYESGFVIDKFPISRPNLTFSTLTVSNMSPEDSSIYLCSVEYARGYGYTFGSGTRLTVV.

The chain has TRBV6-6 and TRBJ2-3; weak D call: TRBD2 (7 bases). Deletions cut 6 bases from V and 4 bases from J, with 20 bases between. Looked up from germline, CDR1 is MNHNY and CDR2 is SVGAGI (reference sequence). The CDR3 contains 16 residues. CDR3 coding DNA: TGTGCCAGCAGCCCCCCCCGGGGAGGGGGGGCAGATACGCAGTATTTT. This translates into CASSPPRGGGADTQYF.

The chain couples TRBV7-2 to TRBJ2-5, with D perhaps TRBD1 (5 bases). Trimming pared 2 bases from V and 3 bases from J, leaving 10 bases between. Germline CDR1 SGHTA, CDR2 FQGNSA. This CDR3 is built from 14 residues. As DNA, the CDR3 is TGTGCCAGCAGCTTAATCAGGGCCAAAGAGACCCAGTACTTC. It codes for CASSLIRAKETQYF. Full variable domain (rest looked up from reference TRBV7-2 and TRBJ2-5): GAGVSQSPSNKVTEKGKDVELRCDPISGHTALYWYRQSLGQGLEFLIYFQGNSAPDKSGLPSDRFSAERTGGSVSTLTIQRTQQEDSAVYLCASSLIRAKETQYFGPGTRLLVL.

V and J are TRBV7-2 and TRBJ2-3; D is uncertain. From germline, CDR1 is SGHTA and CDR2 FQGNSA. The CDR3 consists of 11 residues. The germline V and J ends were trimmed by 1 base and 7 bases, with 3 bases remaining between them. As DNA, the CDR3 is TGTGCCAGCAGCTTAGGGTATACGCAGTATTTT. This encodes CASSLGYTQYF.

The chain is built from TRBV7-3 and TRBJ1-6, with no clear D. The CDR3 is 12 amino acids. Germline assignment: CDR1 SGHTA and CDR2 FQGTGA. V was pared by 5 bases and J by 5 bases, with 4 bases between. CDR3 residues: CASSNNNSPLHF. CDR3 in DNA: TGTGCCAGCAGCAACAATAATTCACCCCTCCACTTT.

V and J are TRBV12-3 or TRBV12-4 and TRBJ1-2; a weak D match, TRBD1 (5 bases). V lost 6 bases, J lost 4 bases, and 18 bases lay in between. The CDR3 runs to 15 residues. The CDR3 here is CASSLGGFGSYGYTF. In DNA form, the CDR3 reads TGTGCCAGCAGCTTGGGGGGATTTGGGAGCTATGGCTACACCTTC.

This chain uses TRBV19 with TRBJ1-5, with D hard to call. CDR1 is LNHDA, CDR2 SQIVND, per germline (reference sequence). Trimming removed 2 bases at V and 1 base at J, with 12 bases between. CDR3 length: 16 residues. This CDR3 is CASSIIPRTSNQPQHF. For the CDR3, the DNA is TGTGCCAGTAGTATAATCCCTAGAACGAGCAATCAGCCCCAGCATTTT.